Included here is one T cell receptor (beta chain) sequence, with context. Its antigen is unidentified. V shed 4 bases and J 1 base; nucleotides not matched to a gene: 4. The CDR3 length is 17 residues. The germline gives CDR1 LGHNA, CDR2 YNFKEQ. This sample is part of a study of cytomegalovirus exposure and HLA in healthy donors. General study findings and limits: Three chains tied to CMV proved CMV antigen-specific in vitro. In an earlier analysis, in roughly 600 donors, most V segments appeared productive either ~87% or ~30% of the time. Rare TCR sequences dominated, though some public TCRs recurred in many donors.

13 Jbeta primers and 60 Vbeta primers were used for the PCR. Assay used: immunoSEQ multiplex PCR; TCRdb lists only in-frame clones, some missing. The sample has about 140,000 clones, just under 80% seen once; the top ten hold 2% to 2.5%. Sequencing was carried out using PBMCs. V and J are TRBV4-2 and TRBJ2-2; 12 bases map to TRBD2. This sequence originates from a young man in good health and CMV-seronegative. The CDR3 DNA reads TGTGCCAGCAGCCCTCTGACTAGCGGGAGGAACACCGGGGAGCTGTTTTTT. Its translation: CASSPLTSGRNTGELFF.